The rows below give T cell receptor beta chains drawn from one sample of a study of PD-L1 blockade in urothelial cancer. The table came from immunoSEQ multiplex PCR; TCRdb's copy has only in-frame clones and leaves some out. The table includes roughly 39,000 clones, approximately 91% detected once. The source was PBMCs, collected around atezolizumab (anti-PD-L1) treatment. These receptors were taken from a woman aged 55-70 years with urothelial cancer. Each CDR3 is given with its conserved first and last residue. Fields, in order: D gene, V gene, CDR3 length, J gene, clone size, CDR3 protein, CDR3 DNA. D genes are given only for firm matches. A row's size may be missing; if present it is once, few, many or a size class.

>NA|TRBV5-1|14|TRBJ2-7|NA
CASSTPGEGYEQYF
TGCGCCAGCAGCACCCCAGGGGAGGGCTACGAGCAGTACTTC
>TRBD2|TRBV5-4|16|TRBJ2-3|NA
CASSSRKREGTDTQYF
TGTGCCAGCAGCAGCAGAAAGCGGGAGGGCACAGATACGCAGTATTTT
>NA|TRBV2|14|TRBJ2-2|NA
CASRAAENTGELFF
TGTGCCAGCAGAGCAGCGGAGAACACCGGGGAGCTGTTTTTT
>NA|TRBV5-1|13|TRBJ2-3|once
CASSFPGLDTQYF
TGCGCCAGCAGCTTCCCGGGACTTGATACGCAGTATTTT
>NA|TRBV6-1|16|TRBJ2-6|NA
CASSDSVALRANVLTF
TGTGCCAGCAGTGATTCAGTGGCCCTCCGGGCCAACGTCCTGACTTTC
>TRBD1|TRBV27|14|TRBJ1-1|NA
CASSRGQGVTEAFF
TGTGCCAGCAGTCGGGGACAGGGGGTAACTGAAGCTTTCTTT
>TRBD1|TRBV28|15|TRBJ2-7|NA
CASSLSGQGPYEQYF
TGTGCCAGCAGTTTATCTGGACAGGGTCCCTACGAGCAGTACTTC
>NA|TRBV19|13|TRBJ1-2|NA
CASSPGLYYGYTF
TGTGCCAGTAGTCCAGGGTTATACTATGGCTACACCTTC
>NA|TRBV28|15|TRBJ2-7|NA
CASSPGGGRVYEQYF
TGTGCCAGCAGTCCCGGAGGGGGGAGGGTCTACGAGCAGTACTTC
>NA|TRBV7-2|13|TRBJ1-1|NA
CASSLAQGAEAFF
TGTGCCAGCAGCTTAGCTCAGGGCGCTGAAGCTTTCTTT
>TRBD2|TRBV2|15|TRBJ2-5|NA
CASRRKAGGHVTQYF
TGTGCCAGCAGAAGGAAAGCGGGAGGGCACGTGACCCAGTACTTC
>TRBD1|TRBV7-8|14|TRBJ1-4|NA
CASSAQGAWEKLFF
TGTGCCAGCAGTGCACAGGGGGCTTGGGAAAAACTGTTTTTT
>TRBD2|TRBV15|17|TRBJ2-3|NA
CATSRVRGGRRTDTQYF
TGTGCCACCAGCAGAGTTCGGGGGGGGCGTCGCACAGATACGCAGTATTTT
>NA|TRBV12-5|15|TRBJ2-7|NA
CASGLGTGGPIRQYF
NA
>TRBD2|TRBV7-9|17|TRBJ2-3|NA
CASSLEGTSVRTDTQYF
TGTGCCAGCAGCTTAGAAGGGACTAGCGTTCGCACAGATACGCAGTATTTT
>NA|TRBV18|13|TRBJ2-3|NA
CASSLTASDTQYF
TGTGCCAGCTCACTCACAGCCTCAGATACGCAGTATTTT
>TRBD2|TRBV9|18|TRBJ2-6|NA
CASSVGLAGRSGANVLTF
TGTGCCAGCAGCGTAGGCCTAGCGGGACGGTCTGGGGCCAACGTCCTGACTTTC
>NA|TRBV2|12|TRBJ1-3|few
CASSELGNTIYF
TGTGCCAGCAGTGAATTAGGAAACACCATATATTTT
>NA|TRBV19|17|TRBJ1-1|NA
CASSGRTPNFMNTEAFF
TGTGCCAGTAGTGGGCGGACACCAAACTTCATGAACACTGAAGCTTTCTTT
>NA|TRBV18|13|TRBJ1-5|NA
CASSPRVWEPQHF
TGTGCCAGCTCACCGAGGGTGTGGGAGCCCCAGCATTTT
>NA|TRBV19|19|TRBJ1-3|NA
CASSMWRGDTGVSGNTIYF
TGTGCCAGTAGTATGTGGCGGGGGGACACCGGTGTCTCTGGAAACACCATATATTTT
>TRBD1|TRBV5-4|16|TRBJ2-7|NA
CASSPGQGGRKHEQYF
TGTGCCAGCAGCCCAGGACAGGGGGGCCGCAAGCACGAGCAGTACTTC
>NA|TRBV6-6|15|TRBJ1-5|NA
CASSYSNRDNQPQHF
TGTGCCAGCAGTTACTCGAACAGGGACAATCAGCCCCAGCATTTT
>NA|TRBV30|14|TRBJ2-2|once
CALRRAPNTGELFF
TGTGCCCTTCGGAGGGCCCCGAACACCGGGGAGCTGTTTTTT
>TRBD1|TRBV10-3|15|TRBJ2-7|NA
CAISESGTGVFEQYF
TGTGCCATCAGTGAGTCCGGGACAGGGGTATTCGAGCAGTACTTC
>NA|TRBV21-1|17|TRBJ2-7|NA
CASKRPGTSGAAYEQYF
TGTGCCAGCAAAAGACCCGGGACTAGCGGGGCCGCCTACGAGCAGTACTTC
>TRBD2|TRBV9|16|TRBJ2-2|once
CASSVGASGNTGELFF
TGTGCCAGCAGCGTAGGGGCTAGCGGGAACACCGGGGAGCTGTTTTTT
>NA|TRBV7-8|16|TRBJ2-1|once
CASRNGRSYPYNEQFF
TGTGCCAGCAGGAACGGAAGGAGTTACCCCTACAATGAGCAGTTCTTC
>NA|TRBV7-9|15|TRBJ2-7|once
CASSQNLKYSYEQYF
TGTGCCAGCAGCCAAAACCTAAAATACTCCTACGAGCAGTACTTC
>TRBD1|TRBV4-2|15|TRBJ1-5|NA
CASSQTGTGNQPQHF
TGTGCCAGCAGCCAGACCGGGACAGGTAATCAGCCCCAGCATTTT
>TRBD2|TRBV7-8|16|TRBJ2-7|NA
CASSLALAGGSYEQYF
TGTGCCAGCAGCTTAGCGCTGGCGGGAGGCTCCTACGAGCAGTACTTC
>TRBD2|TRBV27|18|TRBJ2-1|once
CASTFRLAGVSAYNEQFF
TGTGCCAGCACCTTCAGACTAGCGGGAGTTTCTGCATACAATGAGCAGTTCTTC
>NA|TRBV7-2|15|TRBJ2-1|NA
CASSLAGRSYNEQFF
TGTGCCAGCAGCTTAGCGGGGCGCTCCTACAATGAGCAGTTCTTC
>TRBD2|TRBV6-6|15|TRBJ2-2|once
CASSYAGEGTGELFF
TGTGCCAGCAGTTACGCGGGAGAAGGGACCGGGGAGCTGTTTTTT
>NA|TRBV4-2|17|TRBJ2-3|once
CASSQLRTNPFPDTQYF
TGTGCCAGCAGCCAACTCCGGACTAACCCCTTCCCAGATACGCAGTATTTT
>TRBD2|TRBV11-1|14|TRBJ2-1|NA
CASRLAGEGAEQFF
TGTGCCAGCAGACTAGCGGGAGAAGGGGCTGAGCAGTTCTTC
>TRBD2|TRBV2|15|TRBJ2-3|NA
CASPTSGRSGDTQYF
TGTGCCAGCCCCACTAGCGGGAGATCGGGAGATACGCAGTATTTT
>NA|TRBV30|12|TRBJ1-1|NA
CAWDRMNTEAFF
TGTGCCTGGGACAGGATGAACACTGAAGCTTTCTTT
>TRBD1|TRBV28|16|TRBJ1-2|few
CASSSAGTGGLYGYTF
TGTGCCAGCAGTTCTGCCGGGACAGGGGGCCTCTATGGCTACACCTTC
>TRBD1|TRBV6-6|16|TRBJ1-1|NA
CASSPGRTGANTEAFF
TGTGCCAGCAGTCCAGGCCGGACAGGGGCGAACACTGAAGCTTTCTTT
>NA|TRBV7-3|14|TRBJ2-3|NA
CASSPSWGLDTQYF
TGTGCCAGCAGTCCGAGTTGGGGACTGGATACGCAGTATTTT
>TRBD2|TRBV27|14|TRBJ2-7|NA
CASSLNGRAGEQYF
TGTGCCAGCAGTTTAAACGGGAGGGCCGGCGAGCAGTACTTC
>NA|TRBV5-1|16|TRBJ2-4|NA
CASSSAGPSAKNIQYF
TGCGCCAGCAGCTCAGCAGGTCCCTCGGCCAAAAACATTCAGTACTTC
>NA|TRBV5-6|17|TRBJ2-6|NA
CASSLWPGSSGANVLTF
TGTGCCAGCAGCTTGTGGCCAGGTAGCTCTGGGGCCAACGTCCTGACTTTC
>TRBD2|TRBV7-8|18|TRBJ2-5|once
CASSLYGLAGGRGETQYF
TGTGCCAGCAGCTTATATGGGTTAGCGGGAGGGAGGGGAGAGACCCAGTACTTC
>TRBD1|TRBV7-8|14|TRBJ2-1|NA
CASKPWTGYNEQFF
TGTGCCAGCAAGCCTTGGACAGGCTACAATGAGCAGTTCTTC
>TRBD1|TRBV5-1|14|TRBJ2-2|NA
CASSPDRGSGELFF
TGCGCCAGCAGCCCGGACAGGGGCTCCGGGGAGCTGTTTTTT
>NA|TRBV7-2|13|TRBJ2-3|NA
CASSPGLPDTQYF
TGTGCCAGCAGCCCGGGACTGCCAGATACGCAGTATTTT
>TRBD1|TRBV23-1|15|TRBJ2-7|NA
CASSHDRGALYEQYF
TGCGCCAGCAGTCACGACAGGGGGGCACTCTACGAGCAGTACTTC
>NA|TRBV4-1|15|TRBJ1-5|NA
CASSQEGASNQPQHF
TGCGCCAGCAGCCAAGAAGGGGCAAGCAATCAGCCCCAGCATTTT
>NA|TRBV27|15|TRBJ1-2|NA
CASRGAGTVLLGYTF
TGTGCCAGCAGGGGCGCGGGAACGGTCCTCCTTGGCTACACCTTC
>NA|TRBV9|19|TRBJ2-1|once
CASSVASGGQITSYNEQFF
TGTGCCAGCAGCGTAGCTTCCGGAGGGCAAATCACCTCCTACAATGAGCAGTTCTTC
>NA|TRBV7-3|13|TRBJ2-2|once
CASSLMGPGELFF
TGTGCCAGCAGCTTAATGGGCCCCGGGGAGCTGTTTTTT